This is a list of T cell receptor beta chains from one sample in a study of blood T cell repertoires in COVID-19. Using immunoSEQ multiplex PCR, the repertoire was profiled, and TCRdb retains in-frame clones only, with some absent. The sample includes roughly 86,000 clones, around 80% of them seen just once. The sample comprised peripheral blood. The receptors derive from a human donor in a cohort sampled during active COVID-19. The CDR3 runs from the conserved cysteine through the conserved F or W. The D gene is left open where the match is weak. Size is stated for part of the rows, as once, few or many counts, or as a class when the clone is expanded.

J gene | V gene | clone size | D gene | CDR3 DNA | CDR3 protein
TRBJ1-1 | TRBV6-5 | NA | NA | TGTGCCAGCAGTTACTACCAGGGAGGCACTGAAGCTTTCTTT | CASSYYQGGTEAFF
TRBJ2-5 | TRBV7-9 | NA | NA | TGTGCCAGCAGCCTCCCTGTGCGGGAAGAGACCCAGTACTTC | CASSLPVREETQYF
TRBJ2-1 | TRBV2 | NA | NA | TGTGCCAGCAGTGTTAGTCTAGCCCTCTACAATGAGCAGTTCTTC | CASSVSLALYNEQFF
TRBJ2-5 | TRBV7-9 | NA | NA | TGTGCCAGCAGCTTAGCTCCTTTAGAGACCCAGTACTTC | CASSLAPLETQYF
TRBJ2-7 | TRBV7-9 | NA | TRBD1 | TGTGCCAGCAGCTCTGGGGGACAGGGAGTTTACGAGCAGTACTTC | CASSSGGQGVYEQYF
TRBJ2-3 | TRBV6-5 | once | TRBD2 | TGTGCCAGCAGTTACGCGGGGGTGAGCACAGATACGCAGTATTTT | CASSYAGVSTDTQYF
TRBJ2-3 | TRBV9 | once | TRBD2 | TGTGCCAGCAGCGCAGAGCCTAGCGGGGGGTTCACAGATACGCAGTATTTT | CASSAEPSGGFTDTQYF
TRBJ1-1 | TRBV3-1/TRBV3-2 | once | NA | TGTGCCAGCAGCCAATTAGGGGTGGTCGGAGCTTTCTTT | CASSQLGVVGAFF
TRBJ1-2 | TRBV5-6 | NA | NA | TGTGCCTCCCAAGGCGGGGTTGTAGATGGCTACACCTTC | CASQGGVVDGYTF
TRBJ1-3 | TRBV19 | NA | NA | TGTGCCAGTAGTATCTGGGCTAACTCTGGAAACACCATATATTTT | CASSIWANSGNTIYF
TRBJ1-6 | TRBV12-3/TRBV12-4 | NA | TRBD1 | TGTGCCAGCATCCTTACAGGGGATTCACCCCTCCACTTT | CASILTGDSPLHF
TRBJ2-3 | TRBV7-6 | NA | TRBD2 | TGTGCCAGCAGCCTTCGGCAGGCGGGGGAGAACCGCTATCATTTTAGCACAGATACGCAGTATTTT | CASSLRQAGENRYHFSTDTQYF
TRBJ1-1 | TRBV14 | NA | TRBD1 | TGTGCCAGCAGCCAACCACAGGGGCCGGGTGAAGCTTTCTTT | CASSQPQGPGEAFF
TRBJ2-3 | TRBV5-4 | once | NA | TGTGCCAGCAGCATAGGAGCTTCTGATACGCAGTATTTT | CASSIGASDTQYF
TRBJ2-3 | TRBV28 | NA | TRBD1 | TGTGCCAGCAGTTCAGGGGGTGTTAGCACAGATACGCAGTATTTT | CASSSGGVSTDTQYF
TRBJ1-5 | TRBV28 | NA | NA | TGTGCCAGCACCAGTGGGGGCCTGAATCAGCCCCAGCATTTT | CASTSGGLNQPQHF
TRBJ1-5 | TRBV7-9 | NA | TRBD1 | TGTGCCAGCGGAGGGACAGCGAATCAGCCCCAGCATTTT | CASGGTANQPQHF
TRBJ2-1 | TRBV5-5 | few | TRBD2 | TGTGCCAGCAGCCCTACCCGGGACCCCGGGGGGAATGAGCAGTTCTTC | CASSPTRDPGGNEQFF
TRBJ1-2 | TRBV29-1 | once | TRBD1 | TGCAGCGTTGAAACGACAGGGTCTCATGGCTACACCTTC | CSVETTGSHGYTF
TRBJ1-1 | TRBV19 | NA | NA | TGTGCCAGTAGTATAGGGGGGGGCGGAAACACTGAAGCTTTCTTT | CASSIGGGGNTEAFF
TRBJ2-1 | TRBV7-9 | NA | NA | TGTGCCAGCAGCTTCCCCAGGGCAGGGCCGAATGAGCAGTTCTTC | CASSFPRAGPNEQFF
TRBJ2-7 | TRBV19 | NA | TRBD1 | TGTGCCAGTAGTATATCTGGGACAGGGTCGTACGAGCAGTACTTC | CASSISGTGSYEQYF
TRBJ1-1 | TRBV18 | few | TRBD1 | TGTGCCAGCTCACAAGAGGGGACAGCCGTAAACACTGAAGCTTTCTTT | CASSQEGTAVNTEAFF
TRBJ1-1 | TRBV14 | NA | TRBD1 | TGTGCCAGCAGCCCCGGACAGGGAGCTTTCTTT | CASSPGQGAFF
TRBJ1-4 | TRBV15 | NA | NA | TGTGCCACCAGCAGAGGAGGGATGGAACGGGAGGAACTGTTTTTT | CATSRGGMEREELFF
TRBJ2-7 | TRBV7-9 | NA | TRBD1 | TGTGCCAGCAGCCGACGGGACAGCAGCTCCTACGAGCAGTACTTC | CASSRRDSSSYEQYF
TRBJ2-2 | TRBV7-2 | NA | NA | TGTGCCAGCGTGGGTCTGAGGGACACCGGGGAGCTGTTTTTT | CASVGLRDTGELFF
TRBJ1-2 | TRBV15 | once | NA | TGTGCCACCAGCAGAGATTGGGGGGGCCATGGCTACACCTTC | CATSRDWGGHGYTF
TRBJ2-5 | TRBV24-1 | NA | NA | TGTGCCACCAGAGGCCCCGGAGGGGAGACCCAGTACTTC | CATRGPGGETQYF